The text below deals with one T cell receptor (beta chain). Its antigen is undetermined. The data originate from a study of CD4 T cells in relation to SARS-CoV-2 and coronaviruses. Method: immunoSEQ multiplex PCR; TCRdb's copy keeps in-frame clones and lacks some. The data contain nearly 30,000 clones, approximately 80% of them seen just once; the ten biggest clones take up roughly 15%. The CDR3 is made up of 16 amino acids. Looked up from germline, CDR1 is SGHTS and CDR2 is YDEGEE. Trimming removed 0 bases at V and 0 bases at J, with 10 bases between. Before the COVID-19 pandemic, during about 2010-2018, CD4+ T cells were taken from unexposed donors. After nine to ten days of culture, CD4+ T cells were isolated.

The chain links TRBV5-8 to TRBJ1-5; D is undetermined. Input material: CD4+ T cells from PBMCs, cultured in vitro. This receptor was taken from a human donor in good health. CDR3 region: CASSLAKAGSNQPQHF. The CDR3 coding sequence is TGTGCCAGCAGCTTGGCCAAGGCAGGTAGCAATCAGCCCCAGCATTTT.